These 18 T cell receptor beta chains originate from one sample sequenced in a study of blood T cell repertoires in COVID-19. TCRdb's copy holds only in-frame clones and misses some; the assay was immunoSEQ multiplex PCR. The profile covers around 340,000 clones, with 86% appearing a single time and around 7.5% taken by the ten largest. Sequenced: peripheral blood. Receptors originate from a woman aged 55-70 years with COVID-19, enrolled during active disease.

The J gene is TRBJ2-7, the V gene TRBV6-5; TRBD1 might be the D (5 bases). Germline CDR1 is MNHEY and CDR2 is SVGAGI. This CDR3 is 15 amino acids long. The V end lost 4 bases, the J end lost 6 bases, and 19 bases lay between the germline ends. The CDR3 region is CASSWGPLDTSEQYF. DNA of the CDR3: TGTGCCAGCAGTTGGGGCCCTTTGGATACGAGCGAGCAGTACTTC.

V and J are TRBV5-1 and TRBJ2-1; 7 nucleotides align to TRBD2. With V trimmed by 4 bases and J by 9 bases, 10 bases remained unmatched. Germline V gives CDR1 SGHRS, CDR2 YFSETQ. The CDR3 totals 14 residues. The CDR3 protein is CASSNRTSNLEQFF. The CDR3 DNA follows: TGCGCCAGCAGCAATCGGACTAGTAATCTTGAGCAGTTCTTC.

The gene calls are TRBV11-2 and TRBJ1-2; D unclear. The CDR3 loop spans 11 amino acids. From germline, CDR1 is SGHAT and CDR2 FQNNGV. V dropped 3 bases and J dropped 9 bases, with 8 bases sitting between them. CDR3 DNA: TGTGCCAGCAGCTTCGGGTATCGCTACACCTTC. This codes for CASSFGYRYTF.

CDR3 nucleotides: TGTGCCAGCAGCCTAGATCGGGCAGGGGATCTCGAGCAGTACTTC. This translates into CASSLDRAGDLEQYF. V gene TRBV9 combines with J gene TRBJ2-7, with D possibly TRBD1 on 6 matching bases. The CDR3 totals 15 residues. V lost 4 bases and J lost 6, with 20 bases in between. Germline CDR1 is SGDLS and CDR2 is YYNGEE. Full variable domain (missing parts from reference TRBV9 and TRBJ2-7): DSGVTQTPKHLITATGQRVTLRCSPRSGDLSVYWYQQSLDQGLQFLIQYYNGEERAKGNILERFSAQQFPDLHSELNLSSLELGDSALYFCASSLDRAGDLEQYFGPGTRLTVT.

The rearrangement links TRBV5-4 to TRBJ1-2; no reliable D call. V gave up 0 bases and J gave up 0 bases, with 9 bases separating them. The CDR3 has 15 amino acids. From germline, CDR1 is SGHNT and CDR2 YYREEE (reference sequence). CDR3: CASSLGLIANYGYTF. As DNA, the CDR3 is TGTGCCAGCAGCTTGGGTTTGATAGCTAACTATGGCTACACCTTC.

The chain recombines TRBV12-5 with TRBJ2-2; 11 bases are shared with TRBD2. Looked up from germline, CDR1 is LGHNT and CDR2 is FRNRAP. CDR3 size: 16 residues. Trimming at V came to 4 bases and at J to 7 bases, leaving 8 bases not matched to a gene. This chain's CDR3 is CASGSLSGGALGELFF. Written as DNA, the CDR3 is TGTGCTAGTGGTTCCCTTAGCGGGGGGGCGCTCGGGGAGCTGTTTTTT.

V and J are TRBV7-9 and TRBJ1-2; weak D call: TRBD1 (6 bases). There are 14 residues in the CDR3. The germline CDR1 and CDR2 sequences are SEHNR and FQNEAQ (reference sequence). The V gene lost 2 bases and the J gene lost 0 bases, with 7 bases spanning the gap. CDR3 protein: CASSLQGTNYGYTF. CDR3 in DNA: TGTGCCAGCAGCTTACAGGGGACTAACTATGGCTACACCTTC. Supplemented by reference TRBV7-9 and TRBJ1-2, the full variable domain reads DTGVSQNPRHKITKRGQNVTFRCDPISEHNRLYWYRQTLGQGPEFLTYFQNEAQLEKSRLLSDRFSAERPKGSFSTLEIQRTEQGDSAMYLCASSLQGTNYGYTFGSGTRLTVV.

This chain uses TRBV5-1 with TRBJ2-7; tentative D call: TRBD1 (6 bases). Trimming pared 0 bases from V and 0 bases from J, leaving 7 bases between. CDR3 length: 14 residues. Germline CDR1 is SGHRS and CDR2 is YFSETQ. The CDR3 spells CASSLEGGSYEQYF. In DNA, the CDR3 is TGCGCCAGCAGCTTGGAAGGGGGCTCCTACGAGCAGTACTTC.

The V call is TRBV7-8, the J call TRBJ2-7; perhaps TRBD2 as D (5 bases). The CDR3 consists of 12 residues. V gave up 5 bases and J gave up 3 bases, with 8 bases separating them. Germline V lookup: CDR1 SGHVS, CDR2 FQNEAQ. This CDR3 is CASSRSGYEQYF. In DNA form, the CDR3 reads TGTGCCAGCAGCCGAAGCGGCTACGAGCAGTACTTC.

This clone appeared once. This chain joins TRBV5-1 and TRBJ2-1; D unresolved. Germline CDR1 is SGHRS and CDR2 is YFSETQ. The CDR3 runs 14 residues. Deletions cut 5 bases from V and 6 bases from J, with 15 bases between. The DNA for the CDR3 is TGCGCCAGCAGTCCTGACACAGTCATCAATGAGCAGTTCTTC. This sequence encodes CASSPDTVINEQFF.

V gene TRBV2 combines with J gene TRBJ1-1, with D possibly being TRBD1 (6 bases). The CDR3 length is 13 residues. The V gene lost 6 bases and the J gene lost 1 base, with 9 bases spanning the gap. Germline V CDR1 and CDR2: SNHLY, FYNNEI. DNA of the CDR3: TGTGCCAGCAGGGGACAATGGAACACTGAAGCTTTCTTT. Residues: CASRGQWNTEAFF.

The V call is TRBV29-1, the J call TRBJ2-7; perhaps TRBD1 as D (6 bases). The CDR3 loop spans 12 amino acids. CDR1 is SQVTM, CDR2 ANQGSEA, per germline. V dropped 6 bases and J dropped 3 bases, with 12 bases sitting between them. CDR3 DNA sequence: TGCAGCGTCGGGACACCGAGCTACGAGCAGTACTTC. Residues: CSVGTPSYEQYF.

This chain joins TRBV13 and TRBJ1-2; 8 positions agree with TRBD1. CDR1 is PRHDT, CDR2 FYEKMQ, per germline (reference sequence). CDR3 length: 13 residues. Losses at the gene ends were 6 bases for V and 6 bases for J; bases not matched to a gene: 6. CDR3 residues: CASREQGGDGYTF. The CDR3 DNA reads as TGTGCCAGCAGGGAACAGGGGGGGGATGGCTACACCTTC.

The chain is built from TRBV19 and TRBJ1-1, with D uncertain. Trimming shortened V by 4 bases and J by 5 bases, and 14 bases separated the two germline ends. Germline lookup yields CDR1 LNHDA and CDR2 SQIVND (reference sequence). CDR3 length: 14 residues. DNA of the CDR3: TGTGCCAGTAGTAACGTCCAAGTTCGGACTGAAGCTTTCTTT. Translating it yields CASSNVQVRTEAFF.

A few counts support this clone. The chain employs TRBV7-9 and TRBJ1-4; D unresolved. Trimming removed 5 bases at V and 3 bases at J, with 13 bases between. This CDR3 has 15 residues. Germline lookup yields CDR1 SEHNR and CDR2 FQNEAQ (reference sequence). The CDR3 nucleotides read TGTGCCAGCAGCCTTACCCGTGCGGCTAATGAAAAACTGTTTTTT. It translates to CASSLTRAANEKLFF.

This chain connects TRBV6-5 to TRBJ2-1; 10 positions agree with TRBD2. The CDR3 is 15 residues long. CDR1 MNHEY and CDR2 SVGAGI come from the germline V gene. Germline trimming cut 6 bases from V and 6 bases from J; bases unmatched to any gene: 8. In DNA form, the CDR3 reads TGTGCCAGCAGCCCCGGAGTAGCGGGGGGCAATGAGCAGTTCTTC. Translated: CASSPGVAGGNEQFF.

This sequence joins TRBV5-6 and TRBJ1-4, with D uncertain. Trimming removed 4 bases at V and 7 bases at J, with 8 bases between. The CDR3 is 12 residues long. Germline V gene lookup returns CDR1 SGHDT and CDR2 YYEEEE. The CDR3 reads CASSLLFEKLFF. Here the CDR3 DNA reads TGTGCCAGCAGCCTACTCTTTGAAAAACTGTTTTTT.

This clone has more than one count but fewer than ten. V is TRBV19 and J is TRBJ1-5; 9 bases agree with TRBD1. V dropped 5 bases and J dropped 5; count of bases not matched to a gene: 10. Per germline, CDR1 LNHDA and CDR2 SQIVND (reference sequence). This CDR3 region has 16 residues. CDR3 coding DNA: TGTGCCAGTAGTCCCCGGGACAGGGAATTTTATCAGCCCCAGCATTTT. Its protein is CASSPRDREFYQPQHF.